These 5 T cell receptor beta chains share one sample of origin, sequenced in a study of blood T cells in healthy people across ages. Alongside a J-beta primer mix, a sample-barcoded 5' primer served in a second PCR lasting about 7 to 12 cycles. A single record per CDR3 protein comes from TCRdb applying MiXCR to the 5' RACE reads. The data contain roughly 500,000 distinct CDR3 sequences, about 25% of them singletons. Source material: blood. These receptors came from an older woman in good health.

The chain is built from TRBV6-1 and TRBJ1-2; D remains ambiguous. CDR1 and CDR2 (germline): MNHNS, SASEGT. With 6 bases removed from V and 7 bases from J, the gap between germline ends came to 24 bases. The length of the CDR3 is 16 residues. The CDR3 coding sequence is TGTGCCAGCAGAAAGAGTCGCCCACAGACTGGAAGTGGCTACACCTTC. It codes for CASRKSRPQTGSGYTF.

This clonotype showed up many times. The chain employs TRBV7-2 and TRBJ2-2; the D gene is possibly TRBD2 (5 bases). This CDR3 spans 13 amino acids. Trimming left V 7 bases short and J 4 bases short, with 10 bases between. Germline V gene data show CDR1 as SGHTA and CDR2 as FQGNSA. Here the CDR3 reads CASKAVPTGELFF. CDR3 nucleotides: TGTGCCAGCAAAGCGGTGCCCACCGGGGAGCTGTTTTTT. The full variable domain, rest sourced from reference TRBV7-2 and TRBJ2-2, is GAGVSQSPSNKVTEKGKDVELRCDPISGHTALYWYRQSLGQGLEFLIYFQGNSAPDKSGLPSDRFSAERTGGSVSTLTIQRTQQEDSAVYLCASKAVPTGELFFGEGSRLTVL.

Concerning this clonotype itself: Relative to the germline gene, one junction end is altered; a read error may explain this. The genes are TRBV27 and TRBJ2-5; 8 bases are shared with TRBD1. The germline V gene encodes CDR1 MNHEY and CDR2 SMNVEV (reference sequence). This CDR3 has 17 residues. This chain's CDR3 is CASRPKGQALLGETQYF. CDR3 DNA: TGTGCCAGCAGACCTAAGGGACAGGCCCTCCTGGGGGAGACCCAATACTTC.

This clonotype has just a few counts. The chain employs TRBV29-1 and TRBJ1-1; tentative D call: TRBD1 (6 bases). The length of the CDR3 is 12 residues. Germline V gives CDR1 SQVTM, CDR2 ANQGSEA. V was shortened by 0 bases and J by 8 bases, with 10 bases between the two germline ends. CDR3 sequence: CSVEDRQGEAFF. The CDR3 nucleotides are TGCAGCGTTGAAGATCGTCAGGGGGAAGCTTTCTTT.

This clonotype has more than one count but fewer than ten. The CDR3 DNA sequence: TGTGCCAGCAGTTATCGGACAGGGCAGGAAGAGCAGTACTTC. Its translation: CASSYRTGQEEQYF. This sequence joins TRBV6-6 and TRBJ2-5, with TRBD1 matching 8 bases. The ends lost 3 bases at V and 11 bases at J; junction bases unmatched: 11. Looked up from germline, CDR1 is MNHNY and CDR2 is SVGAGI (reference sequence). The CDR3 spans 14 residues.